The rows below give T cell receptor beta chains drawn from one sample of a study of memory CD4+ T cells and cytomegalovirus serostatus. Data came from immunoSEQ multiplex PCR; TCRdb stores just in-frame clones and leaves some out. The sample contains under 85,000 clones, about 78% of which appear only once. Material: memory CD4+ T cells from blood. The source of these receptors is an adult in good health and CMV-seropositive. CDR3s include the opening cysteine and the closing phenylalanine or tryptophan. D genes are given only for firm matches. Some rows mark clone size as missing; the rest say once, few, many or name a class of expanded clone.

d_call	v_call	clone_size	j_call	cdr3_aa	cdr3_nt
-	TRBV28	-	TRBJ2-7	CASSPPSSYEQYF	TGTGCCAGCAGTCCCCCCAGCTCCTACGAGCAGTACTTC
-	TRBV11-2	-	TRBJ1-3	CASSLRLSGNTIYF	TGTGCCAGCAGCTTAAGGTTATCTGGAAACACCATATATTTT
TRBD2	TRBV10-3	-	TRBJ2-5	CAIRATSGGQETQYF	TGTGCCATCAGGGCAACTAGCGGGGGGCAAGAGACCCAGTACTTC
-	TRBV19	-	TRBJ1-2	CASKAGWGYTF	TGTGCCTCAAAAGCAGGGTGGGGCTACACCTTC
TRBD1	TRBV5-1	-	TRBJ1-1	CASSLDPDRTNTEAFF	TGCGCCAGCAGCTTGGACCCGGACAGGACGAACACTGAAGCTTTCTTT
TRBD1	TRBV5-1	-	TRBJ2-5	CASSLDRGVQETQYF	TGCGCCAGCAGCTTGGACAGGGGGGTCCAAGAGACCCAGTACTTC
-	TRBV7-9	-	TRBJ2-1	CASSISGVRYNEQFF	TGTGCCAGCAGCATATCAGGGGTCCGCTACAATGAGCAGTTCTTC
-	TRBV6-1	-	TRBJ1-3	CASSEAPGRNTIYF	TGTGCCAGCAGTGAGGCCCCAGGGAGGAACACCATATATTTT
-	TRBV6-1	once	TRBJ1-5	CASSRDGQQPQHF	TGTGCCAGCAGCAGGGACGGCCAACAGCCCCAGCATTTT
-	TRBV18	-	TRBJ1-1	CASSPGQVEAFF	TGTGCCAGCTCACCGGGGCAGGTTGAAGCTTTCTTT
-	TRBV6-5	-	TRBJ1-2	CASRSGPTANYGYTF	TGTGCCAGCAGGTCAGGACCTACAGCTAACTATGGCTACACCTTC
TRBD1	TRBV6-1	-	TRBJ2-5	CASTNTGGQQETQYF	TGTGCCAGCACCAACACAGGGGGCCAACAAGAGACCCAGTACTTC
-	TRBV7-2	few	TRBJ1-1	CASSSSPFSAFF	TGTGCCAGCAGCTCGTCCCCATTCTCAGCTTTCTTT
-	TRBV19	-	TRBJ1-1	CASTRGVYTEAFF	TGTGCCAGTACCAGAGGCGTCTACACTGAAGCTTTCTTT
-	TRBV11-2	-	TRBJ1-5	CASSLDQGSNQPQHF	TGTGCCAGCAGCTTAGATCAGGGGAGCAATCAGCCCCAGCATTTT
-	TRBV5-4	few	TRBJ1-2	CASSPDNYGYTF	TGTGCCAGCAGCCCGGACAACTATGGCTACACCTTC
-	TRBV6-1	-	TRBJ2-2	CASKRTIAGELFF	TGTGCCAGCAAAAGGACGATCGCCGGGGAGCTGTTTTTT
-	TRBV7-9	-	TRBJ1-5	CASGPGGNQPQHF	TGTGCCAGCGGCCCGGGTGGCAATCAGCCCCAGCATTTT
TRBD1	TRBV7-9	once	TRBJ2-5	CASSLGYRGKETQYF	TGTGCCAGCAGCTTGGGATACAGGGGGAAAGAGACCCAGTACTTC
-	TRBV5-1	once	TRBJ1-1	CASSGGVGTNTEAFF	TGCGCCAGCAGCGGGGGGGTAGGGACGAACACTGAAGCTTTCTTT
TRBD2	TRBV5-1	once	TRBJ2-2	CASSPGGRGTGELFF	TGCGCCAGCAGCCCGGGGGGACGGGGCACCGGGGAGCTGTTTTTT
TRBD1	TRBV2	-	TRBJ2-5	CASSSQGETQYF	TGTGCCAGCAGTTCACAGGGGGAGACCCAGTACTTC
-	TRBV30	many	TRBJ1-2	CAWSVQANYGYTF	TGTGCCTGGAGTGTACAGGCTAACTATGGCTACACCTTC
-	TRBV20-1	-	TRBJ1-1	CSAPGNTEAFF	TGCAGTGCCCCGGGGAACACTGAAGCTTTCTTT
-	TRBV30	-	TRBJ1-1	CAWSGLGKWSTEAFF	TGTGCCTGGAGTGGGTTGGGGAAATGGAGCACTGAAGCTTTCTTT
-	TRBV7-2	-	TRBJ1-5	CASSLVGQGHQPQHF	TGTGCCAGCAGCTTAGTAGGGCAGGGCCATCAGCCCCAGCATTTT
TRBD2	TRBV10-1	-	TRBJ2-2	CASSGEREDITGELFF	TGCGCCAGCAGTGGAGAGCGGGAGGACATCACCGGGGAGCTGTTTTTT
-	TRBV9	-	TRBJ1-2	CASSVAERGTIYGYTF	TGTGCCAGCAGCGTAGCGGAGAGAGGGACGATCTATGGCTACACCTTC
TRBD2	TRBV6-5	-	TRBJ2-3	CASKAGLSTDTQYF	TGTGCCAGCAAAGCGGGACTTAGCACAGATACGCAGTATTTT
-	TRBV2	once	TRBJ1-1	CASSVSRDTEAFF	TGTGCCAGCAGTGTAAGCAGGGACACTGAAGCTTTCTTT
-	TRBV7-2	-	TRBJ1-1	CASSLRGVEGTEAFF	TGTGCCAGCAGCTTAAGAGGGGTAGAGGGGACTGAAGCTTTCTTT
TRBD1	TRBV5-6	-	TRBJ2-3	CASSLLRQGATDTQYF	TGTGCCAGCAGCTTGTTAAGACAGGGGGCCACAGATACGCAGTATTTT
TRBD2	TRBV29-1	-	TRBJ2-1	CSAPTSGGAEQFF	TGCAGCGCTCCGACTAGCGGGGGGGCTGAGCAGTTCTTC
-	TRBV10-3	-	TRBJ1-2	CAISEGTDTGYTF	TGTGCCATCAGCGAAGGGACCGATACTGGCTACACCTTC
TRBD1	TRBV11-2	-	TRBJ1-2	CASSPLRDRAGYTF	TGTGCCAGCAGCCCCCTCCGGGACAGGGCTGGCTACACCTTC
-	TRBV6-6	once	TRBJ2-5	CASTRTLDGKETQYF	TGTGCCAGCACCCGAACCTTAGACGGAAAAGAGACCCAGTACTTC
TRBD1	TRBV28	-	TRBJ1-5	CASSLGTGGQPQHF	TGTGCCAGCAGTTTAGGGACAGGGGGTCAGCCCCAGCATTTT
-	TRBV30	-	TRBJ1-2	CAWSRQANYGYTF	TGTGCCTGGAGCCGACAGGCTAACTATGGCTACACCTTC
-	TRBV9	-	TRBJ1-1	CASSPGGGRGNTEAFF	TGTGCCAGCAGCCCGGGGGGGGGCCGGGGGAACACTGAAGCTTTCTTT
-	TRBV29-1	-	TRBJ1-2	CSVPRSGGLGGYTF	TGCAGCGTTCCCCGTTCCGGGGGACTTGGGGGCTACACCTTC
-	TRBV18	-	TRBJ2-2	CASSPVRGLTNTGELFF	TGTGCCAGCTCACCCGTGAGAGGGCTTACGAACACCGGGGAGCTGTTTTTT
TRBD1	TRBV19	-	TRBJ1-1	CASSWRGRETEAFF	TGTGCCAGTAGCTGGAGGGGGCGCGAAACTGAAGCTTTCTTT
-	TRBV7-6	-	TRBJ2-1	CASTRYLGNEQFF	TGTGCCAGCACCCGCTACCTTGGGAATGAGCAGTTCTTC